One sample yielded the 30 T cell receptor beta chains listed below, sequenced in a study of blood T cell repertoires in COVID-19. The repertoire was sequenced with immunoSEQ multiplex PCR; TCRdb's copy has only in-frame clones and lacks some. The table includes about 260,000 clones, roughly 83% detected once. The sample was peripheral blood. These receptors were obtained from a man aged 55 to 70 who had recovered from COVID-19.

The chain joins TRBV7-3 to TRBJ2-1; weak D call: TRBD1 (6 bases). The CDR3 sequence is 14 residues long. Trimming stripped 5 bases from V and 9 bases from J, with 17 bases between. CDR1 and CDR2 from the germline V gene are SGHTA and FQGTGA. The CDR3 loop reads CASSPGRGSSEQFF. The CDR3 DNA reads as TGTGCCAGCAGCCCTGGCAGGGGCAGCAGTGAGCAGTTCTTC.

The V gene is TRBV24-1, the J gene TRBJ2-1, with 11 nucleotides matching TRBD2. This CDR3 spans 17 amino acids. Germline V gene data show CDR1 as KGHDR and CDR2 as SFDVKD. V lost 3 bases, J lost 2 bases, and 5 bases stayed unmatched. CDR3 sequence: CATSDGTSGVTYNEQFF. The CDR3 nucleotides are TGTGCCACCAGTGATGGGACTAGCGGTGTTACCTACAATGAGCAGTTCTTC.

The V call is TRBV19, the J call TRBJ2-7; D perhaps matches TRBD2 (6 bases). This CDR3 has 14 amino acids. Germline V gene sequence: CDR1 LNHDA, CDR2 SQIVND (reference sequence). V was shortened by 5 bases and J by 2 bases, with 13 bases between the two germline ends. The CDR3 region is CASSRGIGAYEQYF. DNA of the CDR3: TGTGCCAGTAGTCGCGGGATCGGCGCCTACGAGCAGTACTTC.

This sequence joins TRBV3-1 (or the pseudogene TRBV3-2) and TRBJ2-7, with 9 nucleotides matching TRBD2. Germline values: CDR1 LGHDT, CDR2 YNNKEL (reference sequence). The V segment lost 1 base and the J segment 12 bases; nucleotides outside the gene matches: 16. The CDR3 is made up of 16 amino acids. The CDR3 protein is CASSQGRTRGGLRLYF. DNA for the CDR3: TGTGCCAGCAGCCAAGGCCGTACGCGGGGGGGCCTAAGGCTGTACTTC.

V is TRBV27 and J is TRBJ1-1, with 7 bases aligning to TRBD1. The ends lost 6 bases at V and 11 bases at J; junction bases unmatched: 15. CDR3 length: 14 residues. Germline V gene sequence: CDR1 MNHEY, CDR2 SMNVEV (reference sequence). CDR3 loop: CASSFFWDSKRAFF. Written as DNA, the CDR3 is TGTGCCAGCAGCTTCTTCTGGGACAGCAAAAGGGCTTTCTTT.

This clone was recorded only once. This sequence joins TRBV28 and TRBJ1-5, with TRBD1 as a possible D gene (6 bases). Germline V gene lookup returns CDR1 MDHEN and CDR2 SYDVKM. The CDR3 covers 19 residues. Trimming left V 5 bases short and J 4 bases short, with 27 bases between. CDR3 region: CASSQPAGLGGAFNQPQHF. DNA of the CDR3: TGTGCCAGCAGTCAACCCGCGGGCCTGGGGGGGGCCTTTAATCAGCCCCAGCATTTT.

V usage is TRBV6-4 and J usage is TRBJ2-3, with D uncertain. V was clipped by 2 bases and J by 2 bases, with 11 bases between them. The CDR3 loop spans 15 amino acids. The germline CDR1 and CDR2 sequences are MRHNA and SNTAGT. DNA for the CDR3: TGTGCCAGCAGTGACCCGGTCCTGTTCACAGATACGCAGTATTTT. Residues: CASSDPVLFTDTQYF.

The CDR3 sequence is CASSQDRAGLGYEQYF. The CDR3 DNA is TGCGCCAGCAGCCAAGATAGGGCAGGGCTCGGCTACGAGCAGTACTTC. V gene TRBV4-1 combines with J gene TRBJ2-7, with D possibly matching TRBD1 (5 bases). Germline V CDR1 and CDR2: MGHRA, YSYEKL. The CDR3 runs to 16 residues. V lost 0 bases, J lost 3 bases, and 15 bases lay in between.

The chain joins TRBV5-1 to TRBJ2-1; 12 bases are a match to TRBD2. The germline V gene encodes CDR1 SGHRS and CDR2 YFSETQ. Unmatched junction bases numbered 8, after V lost 0 bases and J lost 7 bases. The CDR3 totals 17 residues. CDR3 residues: CASSLGLAGGTSNEQFF. CDR3 sequence (DNA): TGCGCCAGCAGCTTGGGGCTAGCGGGAGGGACGTCGAATGAGCAGTTCTTC.

V usage is TRBV27 and J usage is TRBJ2-7; no reliable D call. The CDR3 contains 16 residues. V was pared by 2 bases and J by 2 bases, with 16 bases between. Germline V gene data show CDR1 as MNHEY and CDR2 as SMNVEV (reference sequence). The CDR3 coding sequence is TGTGCCAGCAGTTTACTCAGGCAGTCCCCGGCCTACGAGCAGTACTTC. Protein sequence: CASSLLRQSPAYEQYF.

J is TRBJ2-2 and V is TRBV4-1, with 12 bases that match TRBD1. The CDR3 sequence is 14 residues long. The J segment lost 6 bases and the V segment lost 6 bases, leaving 2 bases of the junction unmatched. The V gene's germline CDR1 is MGHRA and CDR2 YSYEKL. CDR3 DNA: TGCGCCAGCAGGGGACAGGGGGCATCCGGGGAGCTGTTTTTT. Translation: CASRGQGASGELFF.

There are a few counts of this clone. V usage is TRBV7-2 and J usage is TRBJ2-5; no clear D. V lost 2 bases and J lost 2, with 15 bases in between. The CDR3 is made up of 16 amino acids. Per germline, CDR1 SGHTA and CDR2 FQGNSA. The CDR3 DNA reads as TGTGCCAGCAGCTTATCGGGTCAAGCGCCGCAAGAGACCCAGTACTTC. Protein sequence: CASSLSGQAPQETQYF.

This clone came up a few times. The chain employs TRBV5-1 and TRBJ2-7; D possibly corresponds to TRBD2 (6 bases). Germline CDR1 reads SGHRS; CDR2 reads YFSETQ. The CDR3 is 13 amino acids. V dropped 5 bases and J dropped 2 bases, with 11 bases sitting between them. The CDR3 sequence: CASRLGGTYEQYF. CDR3 sequence (DNA): TGCGCCAGCAGACTGGGGGGAACCTACGAGCAGTACTTC.

The V call is TRBV24-1, the J call TRBJ2-3; D possibly corresponds to TRBD2 (6 bases). V was trimmed by 6 bases and J by 4 bases, leaving 13 bases between them. CDR1 and CDR2 from the germline V gene are KGHDR and SFDVKD. This CDR3 has 14 amino acids. The CDR3 is CATSRGRGADTQYF. CDR3 coding DNA: TGTGCCACCAGTCGGGGGAGAGGGGCAGATACGCAGTATTTT.

The chain carries TRBV12-3 or TRBV12-4 and TRBJ1-3, with no clear D. V was cut by 3 bases and J by 3 bases, with 3 bases left in between. The CDR3 covers 12 residues. CDR3 amino acids: CASSFIGNTIYF. The CDR3 DNA reads TGTGCCAGCAGTTTTATTGGAAACACCATATATTTT.

The CDR3 DNA follows: TGTGCTAGTGGTTTCGGGGGGCTGGGGGAGCAGTACTTC. This sequence encodes CASGFGGLGEQYF. This rearrangement joins TRBV12-5 to TRBJ2-7, with a possible D match to TRBD2 (7 bases). Germline values: CDR1 LGHNT, CDR2 FRNRAP. The CDR3 has 13 residues. V was cut by 3 bases and J by 7 bases, with 13 bases left in between.

The rearrangement links TRBV11-3 to TRBJ2-2; no firm D call. The CDR3 contains 13 residues. Trimming removed 5 bases from V and 4 bases from J, with 8 bases in between. Looked up from germline, CDR1 is SGHNT and CDR2 is YENEEA. In nucleotides, the CDR3 is TGTGCCAGCAGCGACCCGGGCACCGGGGAGCTGTTTTTT. Translating it yields CASSDPGTGELFF. Complete variable domain (other parts from reference TRBV11-3 and TRBJ2-2): EAGVVQSPRYKIIEKKQPVAFWCNPISGHNTLYWYLQNLGQGPELLIRYENEEAVDDSQLPKDRFSAERLKGVDSTLKIQPAELGDSAVYLCASSDPGTGELFFGEGSRLTVL.

The chain employs TRBV5-1 and TRBJ1-2; D call uncertain. Trimming removed 0 bases from V and 8 bases from J, with 8 bases in between. The CDR3 contains 12 residues. Germline assignment: CDR1 SGHRS and CDR2 YFSETQ. The DNA of the CDR3 is TGCGCCAGCAGCTTGGCGGGATGGGGCTACACCTTC. This codes for CASSLAGWGYTF.

V is TRBV5-6 and J is TRBJ1-5; 9 nucleotides line up with TRBD1. The CDR3 runs to 18 residues. The J segment lost 3 bases and the V segment lost 1 base, leaving 11 bases of the junction unmatched. The germline gives CDR1 SGHDT, CDR2 YYEEEE. CDR3 nucleotide sequence: TGTGCCAGCAGCTTGAGGACAGGGGACGCGATATTCAATCAGCCCCAGCATTTT. Translating gives CASSLRTGDAIFNQPQHF.

The V call is TRBV3-1 (or the pseudogene TRBV3-2), the J call TRBJ2-7; D ambiguous. CDR1 is LGHDT, CDR2 YNNKEL, per germline (reference sequence). Trimming removed 3 bases from V and 7 bases from J, with 13 bases in between. CDR3 length: 13 amino acids. CDR3 DNA: TGTGCCAGCAGCCAGGCCTTGCTCGGGGAGCAGTACTTC. Amino acid sequence: CASSQALLGEQYF.

This clone turned up a few times. V is TRBV28 and J is TRBJ1-6; no reliable D call. CDR3 length: 14 amino acids. Germline V gives CDR1 MDHEN, CDR2 SYDVKM. Trimming took 6 bases from V and 4 from J, leaving 10 bases between them. CDR3 DNA sequence: TGTGCCAGCAGCTTGGCACAGTATAATTCACCCCTCCACTTT. This translates into CASSLAQYNSPLHF.

V usage is TRBV20-1 and J usage is TRBJ2-7, with 9 positions matching TRBD2. The CDR3 spans 14 residues. After removal of 3 bases from V and 5 bases from J, the junction contained 8 bases not matched to a gene. Per germline, CDR1 DFQATT and CDR2 SNEGSKA (reference sequence). CDR3 protein: CSASRAGGPNEQYF. CDR3 bases: TGCAGTGCTAGTAGGGCGGGAGGGCCTAACGAGCAGTACTTC.

Of note for this clone: Other DNA variants within this sample encode the same CDR3. V is TRBV6-5 and J is TRBJ2-5; the D is unclear. This CDR3 comprises 11 residues. V was shortened by 4 bases and J by 5 bases, with 5 bases between the two germline ends. The V gene's germline CDR1 is MNHEY and CDR2 SVGAGI. The CDR3 loop is CASSSLETQYF. CDR3 in DNA: TGTGCCAGCAGTTCCTTGGAGACCCAGTACTTC.

The chain recombines TRBV9 with TRBJ1-4; the D gene is possibly TRBD1 (5 bases). The V end was cut by 3 bases, the J end by 8 bases, with 11 bases between. The CDR3 consists of 13 residues. The germline CDR1 and CDR2 sequences are SGDLS and YYNGEE. The CDR3 loop reads CASSGGLGEKLFF. DNA for the CDR3: TGTGCCAGCAGCGGGGGACTTGGAGAAAAACTGTTTTTT. The complete variable domain, with remaining parts taken from reference TRBV9 and TRBJ1-4, reads DSGVTQTPKHLITATGQRVTLRCSPRSGDLSVYWYQQSLDQGLQFLIQYYNGEERAKGNILERFSAQQFPDLHSELNLSSLELGDSALYFCASSGGLGEKLFFGSGTQLSVL.

The chain has TRBV19 and TRBJ1-1; unclear D gene. V was pared by 7 bases and J by 5 bases, with 20 bases between. This CDR3 has 15 residues. In germline, CDR1 is LNHDA, CDR2 SQIVND (reference sequence). In nucleotides, the CDR3 is TGTGCCAGTACACCCGAGGGTCCGACTGGGACTGAAGCTTTCTTT. It translates to CASTPEGPTGTEAFF.

This chain links TRBV12-5 with TRBJ2-7; the D gene is possibly TRBD1 (5 bases). This CDR3 has 15 residues. V was cut by 3 bases and J by 0 bases, with 12 bases left in between. Germline-derived CDR1 and CDR2 are LGHNT and FRNRAP. CDR3 loop: CASGFRGQSSYEQYF. The CDR3 DNA follows: TGTGCTAGTGGTTTTAGGGGCCAAAGCTCCTACGAGCAGTACTTC.

J is TRBJ1-6 and V is TRBV18, with no clear D. V lost 2 bases and J 10 bases, leaving 15 bases between the germline ends. Per the germline V gene, CDR1 is KGHSH and CDR2 is LQKENI. This CDR3 has 15 amino acids. CDR3 amino acids: CASSPVRGPLSPLHF. CDR3 coding DNA: TGTGCCAGCTCACCAGTCCGGGGTCCGCTCTCACCCCTCCACTTT.

This sequence joins TRBV2 and TRBJ2-5; TRBD1 is a possible D gene (5 bases). Germline-derived CDR1 and CDR2 are SNHLY and FYNNEI. This CDR3 has 13 amino acids. Deletions cut 7 bases from V and 1 base from J, with 10 bases between. The CDR3 nucleotides read TGTGCCAGCAACAGAGACAGCCAAGAGACCCAGTACTTC. Translating gives CASNRDSQETQYF.

The rearrangement uses TRBV2 and TRBJ2-5, with 10 bases that match TRBD1. The CDR3 totals 14 residues. Trimming removed 7 bases from V and 5 bases from J; junction bases left unmatched: 7. CDR1 and CDR2 from the germline V gene are SNHLY and FYNNEI. Here the CDR3 reads CASNGDRGLETQYF. In DNA, the CDR3 is TGTGCCAGCAACGGGGACAGGGGTTTGGAGACCCAGTACTTC.

This sequence joins TRBV9 and TRBJ2-5, with D tentatively TRBD2 (6 bases). The CDR3 is 14 residues long. V lost 3 bases, J lost 3 bases, and 12 bases lay in between. Germline V gene data show CDR1 as SGDLS and CDR2 as YYNGEE. The CDR3 reads CASSASWGEETQYF. CDR3 coding DNA: TGTGCCAGCAGCGCAAGTTGGGGGGAAGAGACCCAGTACTTC. The whole variable domain, filled in from reference TRBV9 and TRBJ2-5, reads DSGVTQTPKHLITATGQRVTLRCSPRSGDLSVYWYQQSLDQGLQFLIQYYNGEERAKGNILERFSAQQFPDLHSELNLSSLELGDSALYFCASSASWGEETQYFGPGTRLLVL.